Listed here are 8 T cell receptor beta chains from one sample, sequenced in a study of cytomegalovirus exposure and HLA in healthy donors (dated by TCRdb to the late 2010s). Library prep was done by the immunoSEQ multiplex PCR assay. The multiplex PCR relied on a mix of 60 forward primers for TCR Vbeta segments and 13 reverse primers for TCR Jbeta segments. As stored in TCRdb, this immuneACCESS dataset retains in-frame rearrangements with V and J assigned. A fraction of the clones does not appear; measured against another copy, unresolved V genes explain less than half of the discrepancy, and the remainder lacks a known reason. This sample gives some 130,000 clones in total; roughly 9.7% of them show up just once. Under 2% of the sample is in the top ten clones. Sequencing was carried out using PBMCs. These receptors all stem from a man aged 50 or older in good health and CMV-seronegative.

CDR3 region: CASSSLADSYEQYF. The CDR3 bases are TGTGCCAGTAGTTCCCTAGCGGACTCCTACGAGCAGTACTTC. The chain is built from TRBV19 and TRBJ2-7, with 7 bases matching TRBD2. The germline V gene has CDR1 LNHDA and CDR2 SQIVND (reference sequence). The V and J ends lost 5 bases and 0 bases, in that order; junction bases with no gene match: 4. The CDR3 length is 14 residues.

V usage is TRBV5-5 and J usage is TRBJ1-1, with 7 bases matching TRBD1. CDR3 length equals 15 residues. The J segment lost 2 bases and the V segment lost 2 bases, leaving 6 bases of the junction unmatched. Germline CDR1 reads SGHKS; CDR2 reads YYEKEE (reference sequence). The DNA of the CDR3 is TGTGCCAGCAGCTTACTAGGGGGCCACAACACTGAAGCTTTCTTT. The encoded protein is CASSLLGGHNTEAFF.

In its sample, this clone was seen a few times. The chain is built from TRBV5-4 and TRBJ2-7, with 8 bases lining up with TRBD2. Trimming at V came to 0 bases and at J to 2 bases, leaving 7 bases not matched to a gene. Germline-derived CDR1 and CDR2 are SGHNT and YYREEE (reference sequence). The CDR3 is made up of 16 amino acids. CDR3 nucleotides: TGTGCCAGCAGCTTGGGGGGCGGGGGGCCCCCCTACGAGCAGTACTTC. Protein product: CASSLGGGGPPYEQYF.

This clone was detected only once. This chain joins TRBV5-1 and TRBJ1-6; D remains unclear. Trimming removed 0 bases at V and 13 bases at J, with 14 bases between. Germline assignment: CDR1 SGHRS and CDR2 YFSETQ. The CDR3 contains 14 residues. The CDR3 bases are TGCGCCAGCAGCTTGGAGACTCCCCCGGCGCCCCTCCACTTT. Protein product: CASSLETPPAPLHF.

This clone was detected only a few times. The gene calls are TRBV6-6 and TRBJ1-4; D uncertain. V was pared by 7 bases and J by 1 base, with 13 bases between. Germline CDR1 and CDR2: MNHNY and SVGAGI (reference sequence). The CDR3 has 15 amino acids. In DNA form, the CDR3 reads TGTGCCAGCAAAGTGGCAGCGCGAACTAATGAAAAACTGTTTTTT. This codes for CASKVAARTNEKLFF.

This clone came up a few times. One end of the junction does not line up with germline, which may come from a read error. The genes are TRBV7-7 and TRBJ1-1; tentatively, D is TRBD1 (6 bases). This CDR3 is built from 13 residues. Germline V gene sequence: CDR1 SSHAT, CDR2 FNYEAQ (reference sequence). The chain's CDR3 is CASSRQAGTEAFF. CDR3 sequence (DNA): TGTGCTAGCAGCCGACAGGCTGGAACTGAAGCTTTCTTT.

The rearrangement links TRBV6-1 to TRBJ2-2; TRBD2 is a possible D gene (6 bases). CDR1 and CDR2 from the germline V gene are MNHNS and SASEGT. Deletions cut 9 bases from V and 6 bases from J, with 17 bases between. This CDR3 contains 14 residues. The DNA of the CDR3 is TGTGCCAGTAGGATCGGTGCGGGACCCGGGGAGCTGTTTTTT. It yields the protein CASRIGAGPGELFF.

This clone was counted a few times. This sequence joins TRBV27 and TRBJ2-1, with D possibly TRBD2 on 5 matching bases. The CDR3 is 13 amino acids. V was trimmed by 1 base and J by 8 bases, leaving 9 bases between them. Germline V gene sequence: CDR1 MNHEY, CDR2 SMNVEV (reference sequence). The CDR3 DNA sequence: TGTGCCAGCAGTTTATTAACCGGGGATGAGCAGTTCTTC. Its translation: CASSLLTGDEQFF.